A single sample gave rise to the 5 T cell receptor beta chains below, sequenced in a study of early T cells in non-severe SARS-CoV-2 infection (dated by TCRdb to about 2021). The protocol used for the library was 5' RACE. Sequencing took place on a NextSeq 500. TCRdb reran the public reads through fastp at Q25 and MiXCR, keeping productive beta chains. CDR3 protein sequences are deduplicated, and each keeps its most common genes and DNA. In all, the sample holds 50,000 to 75,000 distinct CDR3 sequences, and 7% to 9.5% of those were seen once. Over 10% of the sample comes from the top ten. This specimen was whole blood, taken at baseline. The source of these receptors is an adult who was a healthcare worker with PCR-confirmed SARS-CoV-2 infection or an uninfected control (not recorded which).

This clonotype was picked up many times. V and J are TRBV7-6 and TRBJ2-1; 8 bases agree with TRBD2. In germline, CDR1 is SGHVS, CDR2 FNYEAQ. V gave up 2 bases and J gave up 1 base; unmatched junction bases: 1. The CDR3 contains 15 residues. The CDR3 coding sequence is TGTGCCAGCAGCTTACGACTAGCGTCCTACAATGAGCAGTTCTTC. Protein: CASSLRLASYNEQFF.

In its sample, this clonotype was seen a few times. V is TRBV9 and J is TRBJ2-5; 10 positions match TRBD2. The ends lost 0 bases at V and 4 bases at J; junction bases unmatched: 6. The CDR3 totals 16 residues. Germline V gene sequence: CDR1 SGDLS, CDR2 YYNGEE. Written as DNA, the CDR3 is TGTGCCAGCAGCGTAGTGAGGGCTAGCGGGAGAGAGACCCAGTACTTC. Translated: CASSVVRASGRETQYF.

In its sample, this clonotype was seen many times. The chain recombines TRBV5-5 with TRBJ1-6; D is uncertain. CDR1 is SGHKS and CDR2 is YYEKEE in the germline V gene (reference sequence). This CDR3 is built from 16 residues. V lost 4 bases and J lost 7, with 18 bases in between. CDR3 sequence: CASSPSPGAGNSPLHF. The DNA for the CDR3 is TGTGCCAGCAGCCCATCCCCGGGAGCTGGGAATTCACCCCTCCACTTT.

This clonotype was seen at least ten times. This sequence joins TRBV11-1 and TRBJ2-7; D may match TRBD1 or TRBD2 (5 bases each). Trimming removed 4 bases from V and 2 bases from J, with 15 bases in between. The CDR3 has 15 residues. Germline values: CDR1 SGHAT, CDR2 FQDESV (reference sequence). The CDR3 bases are TGTGCCAGCAGCTGGACCGGGACGGAACCCTACGAGCAGTACTTC. This translates into CASSWTGTEPYEQYF.

V gene TRBV20-1 combines with J gene TRBJ2-7; 9 nucleotides agree with TRBD2. V was clipped by 5 bases and J by 0 bases; unmatched bases: 2. Germline values: CDR1 DFQATT, CDR2 SNEGSKA (reference sequence). CDR3 length: 13 amino acids. The chain's CDR3 is CSAHSGSSYEQYF. Written as DNA, the CDR3 is TGCAGTGCTCATAGCGGGAGCTCCTACGAGCAGTACTTC.